This T cell receptor (beta chain) was captured by sequencing in a study of blood T cell repertoires in COVID-19. Some clones are missing from TCRdb's copy, which holds only in-frame ones; the method was immunoSEQ multiplex PCR. The sample carries around 130,000 clones, 86% recorded once. CDR3 length: 15 amino acids. Germline lookup yields CDR1 ENHRY and CDR2 SYGVKD. J lost 2 bases, V lost 3 bases, and 4 bases had no gene match. What was sequenced was PBMCs or T cells enriched from blood (not recorded which). The chain is built from TRBV10-3 and TRBJ2-7; 10 nucleotides agree with TRBD2. The source is a woman between 50 and 59 years old who had recovered from COVID-19. The CDR3 nucleotides read TGTGCCATCAGTGACCAAGCGGGGGGGCCCTACGAGCAGTACTTC. Its protein product is CAISDQAGGPYEQYF.